The 20 T cell receptor beta chains reported below all come from one sample, sequenced in a study of CD8 T cells in ankylosing spondylitis. A single record per CDR3 protein comes from TCRdb applying MiXCR to the 5' RACE reads. This table has a few hundred thousand distinct CDR3 sequences, roughly 20% appearing once. The sample comprised blood, either unsorted or a sorted T cell fraction (not recorded which). The receptor set was obtained from a female donor with ankylosing spondylitis or in good health (not recorded which).

There are a few counts of this clonotype. The genes are TRBV7-2 and TRBJ2-2, with TRBD1 as a possible D gene (6 bases). Germline V CDR1 and CDR2: SGHTA, FQGNSA. Deletions cut 3 bases from V and 1 base from J, with 12 bases between. CDR3 length: 16 residues. The CDR3 nucleotides read TGTGCCAGCAGCTTTATGGGGACACGGAACACCGGGGAGCTGTTTTTT. Encoded protein: CASSFMGTRNTGELFF.

This clonotype showed up just a few times. V gene TRBV10-3 combines with J gene TRBJ2-1; 11 positions agree with TRBD2. CDR1 is ENHRY and CDR2 is SYGVKD in the germline V gene. The CDR3 loop spans 18 amino acids. Trimming removed 2 bases from V and 7 bases from J; junction bases left unmatched: 13. For the CDR3, the DNA is TGTGCCATCAGTGAGAGGATAGGACTAGCGGGCCAGGTAAATGAGCAGTTCTTC. Protein sequence: CAISERIGLAGQVNEQFF.

This chain uses TRBV7-2 with TRBJ2-3; no firm D call. CDR1 and CDR2 from the germline V gene are SGHTA and FQGNSA. The CDR3 runs to 12 residues. Trimming left V 1 base short and J 9 bases short, with 8 bases between. CDR3 nucleotide sequence: TGTGCCAGCAGCTTAGAAATGTTCACGCAGTATTTT. It translates to CASSLEMFTQYF.

This clonotype has a single count. This chain connects TRBV20-1 to TRBJ2-2, with 7 nucleotides matching TRBD2. The length of the CDR3 is 13 residues. The V segment lost 3 bases and the J segment 4 bases; nucleotides outside the gene matches: 2. Germline V lookup: CDR1 DFQATT, CDR2 SNEGSKA (reference sequence). CDR3: CSASSGSTGELFF. In DNA, the CDR3 is TGCAGTGCTAGTAGCGGGTCCACCGGGGAGCTGTTTTTT.

This clonotype has a single count. V gene TRBV20-1 combines with J gene TRBJ2-3; no reliable D call. This CDR3 is 15 amino acids long. From germline, CDR1 is DFQATT and CDR2 SNEGSKA (reference sequence). V shed 3 bases and J shed 2 bases, with 15 bases lying between them. This chain's CDR3 is CSASPKLADTDTQYF. DNA for the CDR3: TGCAGTGCTAGCCCAAAGTTGGCGGACACAGATACGCAGTATTTT.

The chain is built from TRBV6-2 or TRBV6-3 and TRBJ2-1; the D gene is possibly TRBD2 (6 bases). Germline V CDR1 and CDR2: MNHEY, SVGEGT. The V end was cut by 4 bases, the J end by 1 base, with 20 bases between. The CDR3 extends over 18 amino acids. The CDR3 DNA reads TGTGCCAGCAGTTCCCTCCTCGTGGGGAGGTTATCCTACAATGAGCAGTTCTTC. It specifies CASSSLLVGRLSYNEQFF.

In DNA form, the CDR3 reads TGTGCCAGCAGCTTTGTGGGGGCTGAAGGCTACACCTTC. Its protein is CASSFVGAEGYTF. V usage is TRBV7-9 and J usage is TRBJ1-2; possible D gene TRBD1, 6 bases. The CDR3 sequence is 13 residues long. Germline V gives CDR1 SEHNR, CDR2 FQNEAQ (reference sequence). V was cut by 3 bases and J by 8 bases, with 13 bases left in between.

This clonotype was detected only a few times. This chain joins TRBV5-5 and TRBJ2-1; D tentatively fits TRBD1 or TRBD2 (5 bases each). Germline V gene lookup returns CDR1 SGHKS and CDR2 YYEKEE (reference sequence). V shed 2 bases and J shed 3 bases, with 12 bases lying between them. The CDR3 extends over 15 amino acids. As DNA, the CDR3 is TGTGCCAGCAGCTTTGGGGGAAGAAACTACAATGAGCAGTTCTTC. It yields the protein CASSFGGRNYNEQFF.

This chain joins TRBV4-3 and TRBJ2-1; the D is unclear. Germline V gene data show CDR1 as LGHNA and CDR2 as YSLEER. Trimming pared 0 bases from V and 7 bases from J, leaving 7 bases between. The CDR3 contains 13 residues. CDR3 region: CASSQDLENEQFF. CDR3 DNA sequence: TGCGCCAGCAGCCAAGATTTGGAAAATGAGCAGTTCTTC.

This rearrangement joins TRBV25-1 to TRBJ1-1, with D perhaps matching TRBD1 (5 bases). V gave up 5 bases and J gave up 5 bases, with 12 bases separating them. The CDR3 spans 13 residues. Per germline, CDR1 MGHDK and CDR2 SYGVNS. The CDR3 DNA is TGTGCCAGCAGTTACCTAGGGGAAACTGAAGCTTTCTTT. Translated: CASSYLGETEAFF.

The chain recombines TRBV20-1 with TRBJ2-7; 9 bases fit TRBD2. This CDR3 contains 15 residues. Germline V gene lookup returns CDR1 DFQATT and CDR2 SNEGSKA (reference sequence). J was trimmed by 4 bases and V by 7 bases; bases with no gene match: 14. Here the CDR3 DNA reads TGCAGTGGTAGCCAGGCTCGGGCGGGAGGGTACGAGCAGTACTTC. Its protein product is CSGSQARAGGYEQYF.

At least ten counts were recorded for this clonotype. V is TRBV10-3 and J is TRBJ2-3; TRBD2 matches 12 bases. This CDR3 has 15 residues. Looked up from germline, CDR1 is ENHRY and CDR2 is SYGVKD. Germline trimming cut 7 bases from V and 6 bases from J; bases unmatched to any gene: 8. CDR3 coding DNA: TGTGCCATCACTCCTAGCGGGAGGGCCGGTGATACGCAGTATTTT. It yields the protein CAITPSGRAGDTQYF.

This clonotype was observed a handful of times. V is TRBV28 and J is TRBJ2-5; 9 nucleotides line up with TRBD1. Germline trimming cut 2 bases from V and 4 bases from J; bases unmatched to any gene: 8. This CDR3 is 16 amino acids long. Germline loops: CDR1 MDHEN, CDR2 SYDVKM. The CDR3 is CASSLRDRVVGETQYF. CDR3 DNA: TGTGCCAGCAGTTTACGGGACAGGGTTGTGGGAGAGACCCAGTACTTC.

The chain couples TRBV7-2 to TRBJ2-3, with D possibly being TRBD2 (5 bases). Germline values: CDR1 SGHTA, CDR2 FQGNSA. Trimming left V 3 bases short and J 6 bases short, with 13 bases between. The CDR3 contains 14 residues. The DNA for the CDR3 is TGTGCCAGCAGCTTGGGTTATCGAGGGGATACGCAGTATTTT. It is translated as CASSLGYRGDTQYF.

On this clonotype: Its ends do not fully match the called genes, so a read error is possible. V gene TRBV20-1 combines with J gene TRBJ2-1, with D tentatively TRBD2 (6 bases). The CDR3 is 19 residues long. CDR1 is DFQATT, CDR2 SNEGSKA, per germline (reference sequence). CDR3 loop: CSASLAAKRSLTTNNDQFF. CDR3 bases: TGCAGTGCTTCCTTAGCGGCCAAGAGGTCTCTTACCACGAACAATGATCAGTTCTTC.

CDR3 bases: TGTGCCAGCAGCTGGGCCGCGCCTGGGAATCAGCCCCAGCATTTT. Its translation: CASSWAAPGNQPQHF. The gene calls are TRBV6-2 or TRBV6-3 and TRBJ1-5; D unclear. The germline gives CDR1 MNHEY, CDR2 SVGEGT. V lost 6 bases and J 4 bases, leaving 16 bases between the germline ends. The CDR3 extends over 15 amino acids.

The chain joins TRBV28 to TRBJ1-3; TRBD1 matches 7 bases. V gave up 11 bases and J gave up 4 bases; unmatched junction bases: 11. This CDR3 region has 14 residues. Germline CDR1 and CDR2: MDHEN and SYDVKM. The CDR3 bases are TGTGCCGCCGGAAACAGGGGAGGAGGAAACACCATATATTTT. It specifies CAAGNRGGGNTIYF.

Remarks on this clonotype: A much larger clone is a single base away; this may be a read error. The chain is built from TRBV11-3 and TRBJ1-2; D ambiguous. Germline lookup yields CDR1 SGHNT and CDR2 YENEEA. The CDR3 has 12 residues. V was clipped by 4 bases and J by 4 bases, with 7 bases between them. CDR3 sequence reads: CASSWTVYGYTF. DNA of the CDR3: TGTGCCAGCAGCTGGACGGTCTATGGCTACACCTTC.

This rearrangement joins TRBV6-1 to TRBJ2-3; 8 bases map to TRBD2. CDR3 length: 13 amino acids. Trimming removed 6 bases from V and 6 bases from J; junction bases left unmatched: 5. Germline CDR1 MNHNS, CDR2 SASEGT. The CDR3 loop reads CASSRGGLDTQYF. The CDR3 nucleotides are TGTGCCAGCAGCCGGGGGGGGCTGGATACGCAGTATTTT.

This clonotype has a count of ten or more. The V and J genes are TRBV12-3 or TRBV12-4 and TRBJ2-7; D is perhaps TRBD1 (5 bases). V shed 6 bases and J shed 7 bases, with 16 bases lying between them. CDR3 length: 13 amino acids. CDR3 residues: CASSPRTPPEQYF. The CDR3 DNA sequence: TGTGCCAGCAGCCCTCGGACACCCCCAGAGCAGTACTTC.